These T cell receptor beta chains were read from a single sample in a study of shared clonotypes between healthy human individuals. Assay used: immunoSEQ multiplex PCR; TCRdb lists only in-frame clones, some missing. The sample lists around 2,000,000 clones; approximately 95% were seen once. Sample: naive CD8+ T cells sorted from blood. These receptor sequences come from a man between 18 and 35 years old in good health. Each CDR3 is given with its conserved first and last residue. D genes are given only for firm matches. The listing skips clone size in some rows; elsewhere it reads once, few, many or a size class.

>TRBJ2-5|TRBV27|-|-
TGTGCCAGCAGTCCCCTGGGACCATACCCTGAACAAGAGACCCAGTACTTC
CASSPLGPYPEQETQYF
>TRBJ1-4|TRBV28|-|-
TGTGCCAGCAGTTGGACAGTCTCAACTAATGAAAAACTGTTTTTT
CASSWTVSTNEKLFF
>TRBJ2-4|TRBV9|-|-
TGTGCCAGCGGAGCAACGGGCAGCTTCGCCAACGACATTCAGTACTTC
CASGATGSFANDIQYF
>TRBJ2-2|TRBV27|TRBD2|-
TGTGCCAGCAGCCAAGCGGGAGGCCACGGGGAGCTGTTTTTT
CASSQAGGHGELFF
>TRBJ2-1|TRBV29-1|TRBD2|once
TGCAGCCGAAGCGGGAGGGACTACAATGAGCAGTTCTTC
CSRSGRDYNEQFF
>TRBJ2-7|TRBV4-3|-|-
TGCGCCAGCAGCCAAGATGGGACTCCGCTTTACGAGCAGTACTTC
CASSQDGTPLYEQYF
>TRBJ1-4|TRBV7-2|-|-
TGTGCCAGCAGCTTAGTTCCAGGGGAAAAACTGTTTTTT
CASSLVPGEKLFF
>TRBJ2-3|TRBV28|-|-
TGTGCCAGCAGTTTCGGGGGGCAAAGTTTCACAGATACGCAGTATTTT
CASSFGGQSFTDTQYF
>TRBJ1-1|TRBV6-5|-|-
TGTGCCACCCGACCTGGGGGGGGCGTCGGTGAAGCTTTCTTT
CATRPGGGVGEAFF
>TRBJ2-4|TRBV4-1|-|-
TGCGCCAGCAGCCAAGTGAAAGGGGCCAAAAACATTCAGTACTTC
CASSQVKGAKNIQYF
>TRBJ1-1|TRBV19|-|-
TGTGCCAGTAGTCCCGGACTCTCTGGAGCTTTCTTT
CASSPGLSGAFF
>TRBJ2-1|TRBV6-5|-|-
TGTGCCAGCAGTTACTCGGATGAGCAGTTCTTC
CASSYSDEQFF
>TRBJ1-2|TRBV7-3|-|-
TGTGCCAGCGGTGCCGGGACCACCAATGGCTACACCTTC
CASGAGTTNGYTF
>TRBJ1-1|TRBV27|-|-
TGTGCCAGCAGCATAGGAGGCTCTGAAGCTTTCTTT
CASSIGGSEAFF
>TRBJ2-7|TRBV5-4|TRBD2|-
TGTGCCAGCAGCCCCGCCGGGACTACCACCTACGAGCAGTACTTC
CASSPAGTTTYEQYF
>TRBJ1-4|TRBV4-1|-|-
TGCGCCAGCAGCCAAGATGAGTGGCAGGTACTAGAAAAACTGTTTTTT
CASSQDEWQVLEKLFF
>TRBJ2-7|TRBV4-2|-|-
TGTGCCAGCAGCCCACTGGACAGCTACGAGCAGTACTTC
CASSPLDSYEQYF
>TRBJ1-6|TRBV2|TRBD1|-
TGTGCCAGCAGTGAACCCTCGGGACAGGTGGAAAGAGGCTCACCCCTCCACTTT
CASSEPSGQVERGSPLHF
>TRBJ1-1|TRBV7-3|-|-
TGTGCCAGCAGCTACCGGGGCCACCTGAACACTGAAGCTTTCTTT
CASSYRGHLNTEAFF
>TRBJ2-1|TRBV27|-|-
TGTGCCAGCAGCCCAAGTATGAGTGAGCAGTTCTTC
CASSPSMSEQFF
>TRBJ2-5|TRBV9|-|-
TGTGCCAGCAGCGTATATGTCCGACAGATTAAAGAGACCCAGTACTTC
CASSVYVRQIKETQYF
>TRBJ1-4|TRBV7-9|-|-
TGTGCCAGCAGGGGGAGAGCTAATGAAAAACTGTTTTTT
CASRGRANEKLFF
>TRBJ1-6|TRBV7-9|-|once
TGTGCCAGCAGCTCATGGTCGGGGGGGAATTCACCCCTCCACTTT
CASSSWSGGNSPLHF
>TRBJ1-1|TRBV5-1|-|-
TGCGCCAGCAGTGAGGGCACTGAAGCTTTCTTT
CASSEGTEAFF
>TRBJ1-1|TRBV2|-|-
TGTGCCAGCAGTGACCTAATCCCTGAAGCTTTCTTT
CASSDLIPEAFF
>TRBJ1-2|TRBV28|-|-
TGTGCCACGACCTATGATGGTCGAGGCTATGGCTACACCTTC
CATTYDGRGYGYTF
>TRBJ2-7|TRBV27|TRBD2|once
TGTGCCAGCAGCCTGACGGGGGGGGGCTACGAGCAGTACTTC
CASSLTGGGYEQYF
>TRBJ2-5|TRBV29-1|-|once
TGCAGCGTTGAAGATCCGACCGCGGCAGTCCAACAAGAGACCCAGTACTTC
CSVEDPTAAVQQETQYF
>TRBJ2-7|TRBV28|TRBD1|-
TGTGCCAGCAGTTTACTAGAGACAGGGGAGTACGAGCAGTACTTC
CASSLLETGEYEQYF
>TRBJ1-2|TRBV29-1|-|-
TGCAGCGTTGAAAATTACAGGGTGGTCCCTTATGGCTACACCTTC
CSVENYRVVPYGYTF
>TRBJ1-5|TRBV27|TRBD1|once
TGTGCCAGCAGTCAGGGGGGCGGTCCCCAGCATTTT
CASSQGGGPQHF
>TRBJ2-1|TRBV4-3|-|-
TGCGCCAGCAGCCAAGATATCGGGGAGGACGACAATGAGCAGTTCTTC
CASSQDIGEDDNEQFF
>TRBJ2-6|TRBV6-6|TRBD2|-
TGTGCCGGGGGGGAAGCCGGGGCCAACGTCCTGACTTTC
CAGGEAGANVLTF
>TRBJ2-7|TRBV5-1|TRBD1|once
TGCGCCAGCAGAGATGGACAGGGGCTTACCTACGAGCAGTACTTC
CASRDGQGLTYEQYF
>TRBJ2-3|TRBV4-2|-|-
TGTGCCAGCAGCCATGGGACCACAGCCCTAGATACGCAGTATTTT
CASSHGTTALDTQYF
>TRBJ1-1|TRBV30|-|few
TGTGCCTGGAGTCAAATGGGGAACACTGAAGCTTTCTTT
CAWSQMGNTEAFF
>TRBJ2-3|TRBV30|TRBD1|-
TGTGCCTGGAGTGCGGACAGGACAGATACGCAGTATTTT
CAWSADRTDTQYF
>TRBJ1-5|TRBV7-9|-|-
TGTGCCAGCAGCTTCGGACCCAATCAGCCCCAGCATTTT
CASSFGPNQPQHF
>TRBJ1-1|TRBV28|-|-
TGTGCCAGCAGTTTAATTCGGTTGAGGGACACTGAAGCTTTCTTT
CASSLIRLRDTEAFF
>TRBJ2-7|TRBV6-5|TRBD1|-
TGTGCCAGCAGTCCCGGACAGGGACTTTACGAGCAGTACTTC
CASSPGQGLYEQYF
>TRBJ2-3|TRBV10-1|-|once
TGCGCCAGCAGCAAGGGAGGGGGCGAAGATACGCAGTATTTT
CASSKGGGEDTQYF
>TRBJ1-5|TRBV5-6|-|-
TGTGCCAGCAGCTTCTACAGGGTGGAGGATGATCAGCCCCAGCATTTT
CASSFYRVEDDQPQHF
>TRBJ2-3|TRBV5-1|-|once
TGCGCCAGCAGCTTGGTGGGATTTCCCACAGATACGCAGTATTTT
CASSLVGFPTDTQYF
>TRBJ2-3|TRBV30|-|-
TGTGCCTGGAGTCCTTTCGCAGATACGCAGTATTTT
CAWSPFADTQYF
>TRBJ2-7|TRBV5-6|TRBD1|-
TGTGCCAGCAGCCCCTCCCGAGGGACAGGGGTCTACGAGCAGTACTTC
CASSPSRGTGVYEQYF
>TRBJ2-7|TRBV5-1|TRBD1|-
TGCGCCAGCAGCCCCCGGGACAGCCTGTCGTACGAGCAGTACTTC
CASSPRDSLSYEQYF
>TRBJ2-1|TRBV20-1|-|-
TGCAGTGCTAGCCCAGGGAATGAGCAGTTCTTC
CSASPGNEQFF
>TRBJ1-6|TRBV27|TRBD1|-
TGTGCCAGCAGTTTGTCGACAGGGCCTAATTCACCCCTCCACTTT
CASSLSTGPNSPLHF
>TRBJ2-1|TRBV7-9|-|-
TGTGCCAGCAGCTTATTGGGCGGTGTCCACAATGAGCAGTTCTTC
CASSLLGGVHNEQFF
>TRBJ2-5|TRBV5-1|TRBD1|-
TGCGCCAGCAGCTGGGAAGGGGGCTACCAAGAGACCCAGTACTTC
CASSWEGGYQETQYF
>TRBJ2-1|TRBV27|-|-
TGTGCCAGCAGTTTCTTAAAGGGGGGTATAAACAATGAGCAGTTCTTC
CASSFLKGGINNEQFF
>TRBJ2-1|TRBV6-5|TRBD1|-
TGTGCCAGCAGAATCGGGACAGGGTCCTACAATGAGCAGTTCTTC
CASRIGTGSYNEQFF
>TRBJ1-2|TRBV2|-|-
TGTGCCAGCAGGTCCACAACGGGCCTTAACTATGGCTACACCTTC
CASRSTTGLNYGYTF
>TRBJ2-3|TRBV6-1|-|-
TGTGCCAGCAGTGAAGTTGTGGGCTCCGGGGATACGCAGTATTTT
CASSEVVGSGDTQYF
>TRBJ2-1|TRBV7-9|TRBD2|once
TGTGCCAGCAGCTACTTAGCGGGAGTAGTCCATGAGCAGTTCTTC
CASSYLAGVVHEQFF
>TRBJ1-6|TRBV25-1|-|once
TGTGCCAGCAGTGCCCGAAAAGGGGAAGGAAACTCACCCCTCCACTTT
CASSARKGEGNSPLHF